The 12 T cell receptor beta chains below all came from one sample that was sequenced in a study of T cells in Graves' hyperthyroidism and ophthalmopathy. RNA transcripts provided the source from which TCR beta CDR3 regions were amplified. HTBI primers were used for first-round RT-PCR of the TCR CDR3. Using its own MiXCR run on the multiplex PCR reads, TCRdb lists one record per CDR3 protein. The sample lists approximately 370,000 distinct CDR3 sequences, roughly a sixth occurring once. The sample comprised blood. All receptors derive from a woman under 40 with Graves' hyperthyroidism that later progressed to Graves' ophthalmopathy.

Details on this clonotype: A much larger clone differs by one base, so this may be a read error. The genes are TRBV7-8 and TRBJ2-1, with TRBD1 matching over 8 bases. This CDR3 region has 16 residues. The J segment lost 4 bases and the V segment lost 4 bases, leaving 9 bases of the junction unmatched. Germline-derived CDR1 and CDR2 are SGHVS and FQNEAQ. The chain's CDR3 is CASSSLYRGVYNEQFF. The CDR3 DNA sequence: TGTGCCAGCAGCTCCTTGTACAGGGGGGTGTACAATGAGCAGTTCTTC.

Regarding this clonotype: A clone one base away is much larger, so this may be a read error. V is TRBV5-1 and J is TRBJ1-2, with D possibly being TRBD1 (6 bases). Germline V gene data show CDR1 as SGHRS and CDR2 as YFSETQ. This CDR3 comprises 15 residues. CDR3 DNA sequence: TGCGCCAGCAGCTTGTCGCAGGGGCTGGTGGATGGCCACACCTTC. Amino acid sequence: CASSLSQGLVDGHTF.

The V and J genes are TRBV7-9 and TRBJ1-6; a possible D gene is TRBD1 (5 bases). Germline assignment: CDR1 SEHNR and CDR2 FQNEAQ (reference sequence). The ends were cut back, 5 bases at V and 9 bases at J, with 14 bases in the middle. The CDR3 length is 14 residues. CDR3 sequence: CASSTGLIRSPLHF. As DNA, the CDR3 is TGTGCCAGCAGCACGGGACTTATTCGTTCACCCCTCCACTTT.

This chain's CDR3 is CASSEGSGEFYGYTF. The CDR3 region has the DNA TGTGCCAGCAGTGAAGGCAGTGGCGAGTTCTATGGCTACACCTTC. This sequence joins TRBV6-1 and TRBJ1-2; D is ambiguous. The CDR3 runs 15 residues. CDR1 MNHNS and CDR2 SASEGT come from the germline V gene. The V gene lost 1 base and the J gene lost 4 bases, with 13 bases spanning the gap.

V is TRBV20-1 and J is TRBJ2-1, with 8 nucleotides matching TRBD2. Germline V CDR1 and CDR2: DFQATT, SNEGSKA (reference sequence). V shed 5 bases and J 7 bases; nucleotides not matched to a gene: 16. The CDR3 consists of 16 residues. The CDR3 nucleotides read TGCAGTGCTCCCCCTATCTGGCGGGGGGCTGGTAATGAGCAGTTCTTC. It specifies CSAPPIWRGAGNEQFF.

This clonotype was detected a few times. CDR3 sequence (DNA): TGTGCCAGCAGAGCGAGACAGGAGGTCTACGAGCAGTACTTC. As protein: CASRARQEVYEQYF. The chain employs TRBV6-1 and TRBJ2-7; D possibly corresponds to TRBD1 (6 bases). Germline-derived CDR1 and CDR2 are MNHNS and SASEGT. The V and J ends lost 6 bases and 3 bases respectively, with 15 bases between them. This CDR3 has 14 amino acids.

This clonotype appeared a few times. V is TRBV18 and J is TRBJ2-3; 7 positions agree with TRBD1. CDR3 length equals 15 residues. Germline V gives CDR1 KGHSH, CDR2 LQKENI. V lost 8 bases and J lost 1; bases outside the gene matches: 9. The CDR3 loop reads CASAKGQSRTDTQYF. For the CDR3, the DNA is TGTGCCAGCGCCAAGGGACAGAGTCGCACAGATACGCAGTATTTT.

This clonotype appeared many times. This chain uses TRBV12-3 or TRBV12-4 with TRBJ2-2; D is unresolved. V shed 5 bases and J shed 0 bases, with 10 bases lying between them. The CDR3 has 15 residues. Here the CDR3 DNA reads TGTGCCAGCAGTCTCAGGACCGCGAACACCGGGGAGCTGTTTTTT. Its protein product is CASSLRTANTGELFF.

The sample holds many counts of this clonotype. This chain joins TRBV20-1 and TRBJ2-5; TRBD1 matches at 8 bases. This CDR3 is built from 13 residues. The germline V gene encodes CDR1 DFQATT and CDR2 SNEGSKA (reference sequence). With 7 bases clipped from V and 11 bases from J, the junction kept 15 bases outside the gene matches. Here the CDR3 DNA reads TGCAGTGTTCGCCGGGCAGGGGGCGATCTTCAGTACTTC. It yields the protein CSVRRAGGDLQYF.

The sample holds a few counts of this clonotype. The chain joins TRBV5-8 to TRBJ2-5, with TRBD1 matching 8 bases. J gave up 1 base and V 7 bases, and 9 bases lay outside the gene matches. CDR3 length: 15 residues. In germline, CDR1 is SGHTS, CDR2 YDEGEE. The CDR3 is CASGVGQVLQETQYF. In nucleotides, the CDR3 is TGTGCCAGCGGCGTGGGACAGGTCCTCCAAGAGACCCAGTACTTC. The full variable domain, in which reference TRBV5-8 and TRBJ2-5 provide the parts outside the CDR3, is EAGVTQSPTHLIKTRGQQATLRCSPISGHTSVYWYQQALGLGLQFLLWYDEGEERNRGNFPPRFSGRQFPNYSSELNVNALELEDSALYLCASGVGQVLQETQYFGPGTRLLVL.

As to this clonotype: A read error may explain this, as a much larger clone is one base away. The chain joins TRBV6-5 to TRBJ2-2; 10 bases map to TRBD2. The CDR3 has 17 residues. Germline CDR1 and CDR2: MNHEY and SVGAGI. The chain's CDR3 is CASSYHSGGSNAGELFF. The DNA of the CDR3 is TGTGCCAGCAGTTACCATAGCGGGGGGTCGAACGCCGGGGAGCTGTTTTTT.

This clonotype has ten or more counts. The CDR3 DNA reads TGTGCCAGCAGCTTCGCCACAGGGGATCCCCAGCATTTT. It translates to CASSFATGDPQHF. This chain uses TRBV13 with TRBJ1-5, with 7 bases lining up with TRBD1. In germline, CDR1 is PRHDT, CDR2 FYEKMQ (reference sequence). The CDR3 extends over 13 amino acids. The V gene end was trimmed by 3 bases and the J gene end by 10 bases; junction bases not matched to a gene: 6.